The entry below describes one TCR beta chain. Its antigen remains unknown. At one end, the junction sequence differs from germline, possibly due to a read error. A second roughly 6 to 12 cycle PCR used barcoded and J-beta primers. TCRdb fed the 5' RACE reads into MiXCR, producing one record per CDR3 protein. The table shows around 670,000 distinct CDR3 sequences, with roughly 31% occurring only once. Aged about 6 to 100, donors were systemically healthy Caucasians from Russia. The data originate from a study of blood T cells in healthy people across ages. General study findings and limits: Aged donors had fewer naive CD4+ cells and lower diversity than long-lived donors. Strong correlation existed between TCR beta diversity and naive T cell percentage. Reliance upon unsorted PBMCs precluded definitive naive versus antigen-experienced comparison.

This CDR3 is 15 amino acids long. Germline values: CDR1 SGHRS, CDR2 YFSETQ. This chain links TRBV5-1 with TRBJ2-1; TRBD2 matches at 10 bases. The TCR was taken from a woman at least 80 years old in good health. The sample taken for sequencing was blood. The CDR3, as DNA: TGCGCCAGCAGCTTAAGCGGGGGGGCTTACAATGAGCAGTGCTTC. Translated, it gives CASSLSGGAYNEQCF.